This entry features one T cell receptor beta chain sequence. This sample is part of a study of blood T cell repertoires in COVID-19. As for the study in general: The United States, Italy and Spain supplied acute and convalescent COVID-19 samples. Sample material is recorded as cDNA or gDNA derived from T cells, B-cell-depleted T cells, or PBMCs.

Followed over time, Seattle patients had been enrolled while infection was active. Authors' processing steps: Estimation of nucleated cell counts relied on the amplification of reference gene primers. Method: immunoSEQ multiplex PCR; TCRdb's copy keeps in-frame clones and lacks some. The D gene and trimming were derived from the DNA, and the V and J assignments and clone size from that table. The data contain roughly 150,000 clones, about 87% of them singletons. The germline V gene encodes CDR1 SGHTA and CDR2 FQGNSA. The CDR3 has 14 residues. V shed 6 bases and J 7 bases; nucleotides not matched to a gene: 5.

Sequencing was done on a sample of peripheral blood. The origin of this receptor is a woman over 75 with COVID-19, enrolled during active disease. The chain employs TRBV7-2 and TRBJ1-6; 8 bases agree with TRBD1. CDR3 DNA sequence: TGTGCCAGCAGTCACGGACAGGGCAATTCACCCCTCCACTTT. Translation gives CASSHGQGNSPLHF.